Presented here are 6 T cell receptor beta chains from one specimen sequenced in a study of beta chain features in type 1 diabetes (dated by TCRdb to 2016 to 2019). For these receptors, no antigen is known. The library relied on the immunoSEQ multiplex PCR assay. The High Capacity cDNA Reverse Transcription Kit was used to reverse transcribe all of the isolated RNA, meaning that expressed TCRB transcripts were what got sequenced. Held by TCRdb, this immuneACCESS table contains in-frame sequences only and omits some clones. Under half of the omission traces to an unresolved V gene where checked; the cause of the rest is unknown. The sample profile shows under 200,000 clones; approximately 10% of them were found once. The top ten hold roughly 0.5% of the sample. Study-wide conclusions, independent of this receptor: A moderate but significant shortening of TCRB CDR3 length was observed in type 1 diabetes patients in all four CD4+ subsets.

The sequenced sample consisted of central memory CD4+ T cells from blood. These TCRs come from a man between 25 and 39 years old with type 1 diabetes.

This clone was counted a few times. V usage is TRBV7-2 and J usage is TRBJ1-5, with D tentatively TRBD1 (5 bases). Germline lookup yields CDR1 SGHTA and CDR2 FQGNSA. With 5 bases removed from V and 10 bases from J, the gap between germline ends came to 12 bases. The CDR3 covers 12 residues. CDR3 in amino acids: CASSRPQGPQHF. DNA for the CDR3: TGTGCCAGCAGCCGACCCCAGGGCCCCCAGCATTTT.

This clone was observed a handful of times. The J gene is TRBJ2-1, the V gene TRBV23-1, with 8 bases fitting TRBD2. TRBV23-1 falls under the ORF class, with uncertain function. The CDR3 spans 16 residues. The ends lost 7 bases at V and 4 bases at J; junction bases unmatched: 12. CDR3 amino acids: CASTRQLLAEYNEQFF. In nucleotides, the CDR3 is TGCGCCAGCACACGCCAGTTACTAGCGGAGTACAATGAGCAGTTCTTC.

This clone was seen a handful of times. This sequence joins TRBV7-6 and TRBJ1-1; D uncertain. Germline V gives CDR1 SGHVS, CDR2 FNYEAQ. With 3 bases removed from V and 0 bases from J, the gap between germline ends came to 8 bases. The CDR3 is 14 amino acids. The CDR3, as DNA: TGTGCCAGCAGCTTTAGTACCGTGAACACTGAAGCTTTCTTT. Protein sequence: CASSFSTVNTEAFF.

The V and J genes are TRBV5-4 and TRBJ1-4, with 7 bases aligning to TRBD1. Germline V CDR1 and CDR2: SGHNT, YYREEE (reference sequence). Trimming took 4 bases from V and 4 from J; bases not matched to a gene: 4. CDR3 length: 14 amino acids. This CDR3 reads CASSGDSINEKLFF. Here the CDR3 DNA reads TGTGCCAGCAGCGGGGACAGCATTAATGAAAAACTGTTTTTT.

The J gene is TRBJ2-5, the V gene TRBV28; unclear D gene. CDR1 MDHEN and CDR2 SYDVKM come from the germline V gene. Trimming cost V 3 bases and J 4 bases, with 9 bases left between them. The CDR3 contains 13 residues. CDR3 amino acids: CASSFRSGETQYF. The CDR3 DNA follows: TGTGCCAGCAGTTTTCGATCGGGAGAGACCCAGTACTTC.

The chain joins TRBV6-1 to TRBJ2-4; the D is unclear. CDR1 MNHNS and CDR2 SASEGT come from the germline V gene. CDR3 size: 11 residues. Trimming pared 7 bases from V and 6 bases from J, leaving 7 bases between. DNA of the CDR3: TGTGCCAGCATCCATAGAAACATTCAGTACTTC. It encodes CASIHRNIQYF.